This TCR beta chain was sequenced in a study of cytomegalovirus exposure and HLA in healthy donors. For the study at large: A prior study identified 90 million to 120 million unique TCR beta sequences from roughly 180 million T cells.

This PCR relied on a set of 60 Vbeta primers and 13 Jbeta primers. Generated by immunoSEQ multiplex PCR, the TCRdb table keeps only in-frame clones and is missing some. The sample has roughly 200,000 clones, around 70% seen once. Study outcomes and limitations: For cytomegalovirus status, the classifier reportedly gave diagnoses with high specificity and sensitivity. CMV serostatus was the only immune exposure information that was available. In vitro experiments confirmed that a few CMV-associated chains were specific for CMV antigens.

In regard to this clone: Its target is not known.

This CDR3 comprises 15 residues. The V segment lost 0 bases and the J segment 8 bases; nucleotides outside the gene matches: 5. CDR1 SGHKS and CDR2 YYEKEE come from the germline V gene (reference sequence). V and J are TRBV5-5 and TRBJ1-2, with 12 bases lining up with TRBD1. The sample was PBMCs. The clonotype originates from a middle-aged man in good health and CMV-seropositive. CDR3 residues: CASSLGSGTGGGYTF. The CDR3 coding sequence is TGTGCCAGCAGCTTGGGGAGTGGGACAGGGGGCGGCTACACCTTC.